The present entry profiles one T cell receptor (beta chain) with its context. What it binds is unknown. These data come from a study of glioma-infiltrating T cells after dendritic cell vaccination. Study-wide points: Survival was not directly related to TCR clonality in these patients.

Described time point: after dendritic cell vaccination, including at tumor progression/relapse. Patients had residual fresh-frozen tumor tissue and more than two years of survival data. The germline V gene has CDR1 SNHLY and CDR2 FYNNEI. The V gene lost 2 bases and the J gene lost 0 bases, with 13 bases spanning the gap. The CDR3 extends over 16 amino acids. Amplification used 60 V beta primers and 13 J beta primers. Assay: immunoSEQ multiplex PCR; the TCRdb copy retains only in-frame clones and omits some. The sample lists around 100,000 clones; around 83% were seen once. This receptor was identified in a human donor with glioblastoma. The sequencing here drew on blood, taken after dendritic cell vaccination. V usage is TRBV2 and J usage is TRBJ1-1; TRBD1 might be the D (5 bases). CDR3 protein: CASSELTGFMNTEAFF. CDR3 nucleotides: TGTGCCAGCAGTGAACTCACAGGATTTATGAACACTGAAGCTTTCTTT.